This record covers a single T cell receptor (beta chain). Antigen unknown. Trimming took 1 base from V and 6 from J, leaving 12 bases between them. Germline CDR1 is MGHRA and CDR2 is YSYEKL. The CDR3 contains 14 residues. This sample was included in a study of T cell repertoires in cytomegalovirus infection. Study overall: Recently identified HLA-C-restricted CMV epitopes were used, and well-studied HLA-B-restricted CMV epitopes were used as well. Indications came from public TCR beta signatures; they pointed to CMV infection and to a matching HLA type.

TCRdb re-derived calls from the reads in MiXCR, one entry per CDR3 protein. The repertoire consists of about 89,000 distinct CDR3 sequences, with approximately 30% occurring once and the leading ten covering roughly 70%. Study-wide findings and caveats: Totalled public TCR beta family frequency picked out people who carried CMV plus the relevant HLA.

Here the sequenced sample was CD8+ T cells from cultured PBMCs, taken from culture after CMV antigen stimulation. The TCR originated in a human donor in good health (CMV status not recorded). Some clones in this sample may be carry-over from other donors' samples. The rearrangement uses TRBV4-1 and TRBJ1-1; no definite D call. CDR3 DNA: TGCGCCAGCAGCCAAGTTATGGGTCCGCCTGAAGCTTTCTTT. The encoded protein is CASSQVMGPPEAFF.